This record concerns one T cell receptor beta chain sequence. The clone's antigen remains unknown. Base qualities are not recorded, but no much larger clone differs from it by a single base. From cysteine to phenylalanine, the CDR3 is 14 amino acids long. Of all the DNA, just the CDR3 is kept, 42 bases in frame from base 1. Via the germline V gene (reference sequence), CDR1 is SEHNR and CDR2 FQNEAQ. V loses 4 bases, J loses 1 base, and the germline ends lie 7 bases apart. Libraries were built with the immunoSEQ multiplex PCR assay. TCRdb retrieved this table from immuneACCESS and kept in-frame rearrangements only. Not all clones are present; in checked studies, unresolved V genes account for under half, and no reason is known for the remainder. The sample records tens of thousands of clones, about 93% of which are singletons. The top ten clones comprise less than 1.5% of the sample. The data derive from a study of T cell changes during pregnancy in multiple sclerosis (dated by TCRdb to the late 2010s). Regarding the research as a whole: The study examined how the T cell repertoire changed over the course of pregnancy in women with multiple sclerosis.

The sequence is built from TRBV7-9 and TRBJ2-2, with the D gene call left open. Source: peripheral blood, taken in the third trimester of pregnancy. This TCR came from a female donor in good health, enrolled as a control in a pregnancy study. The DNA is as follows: TGTGCCAGCAGCTGGCCGGGGAACACCGGGGAGCTGTTTTTT. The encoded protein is CASSWPGNTGELFF.